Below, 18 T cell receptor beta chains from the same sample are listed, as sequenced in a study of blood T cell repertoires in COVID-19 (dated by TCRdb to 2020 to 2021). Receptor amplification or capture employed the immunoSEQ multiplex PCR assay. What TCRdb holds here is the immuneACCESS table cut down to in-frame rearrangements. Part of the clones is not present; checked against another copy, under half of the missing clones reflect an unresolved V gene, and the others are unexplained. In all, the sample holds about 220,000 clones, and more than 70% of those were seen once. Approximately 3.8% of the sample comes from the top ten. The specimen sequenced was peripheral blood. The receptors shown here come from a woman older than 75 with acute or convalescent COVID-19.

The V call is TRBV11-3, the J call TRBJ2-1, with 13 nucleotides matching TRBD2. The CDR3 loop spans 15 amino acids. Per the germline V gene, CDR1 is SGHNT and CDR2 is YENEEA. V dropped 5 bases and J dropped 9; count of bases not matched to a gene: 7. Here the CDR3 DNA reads TGTGCCAGCAGCCTTACTAGCGGGGGGGAGCTTGAGCAGTTCTTC. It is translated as CASSLTSGGELEQFF.

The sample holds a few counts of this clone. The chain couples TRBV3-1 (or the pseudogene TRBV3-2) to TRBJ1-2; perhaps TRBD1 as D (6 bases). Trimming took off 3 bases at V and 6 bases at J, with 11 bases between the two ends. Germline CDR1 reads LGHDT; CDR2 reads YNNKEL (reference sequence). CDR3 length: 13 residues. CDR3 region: CASSHGQTDGYTF. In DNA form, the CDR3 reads TGTGCCAGCAGCCACGGACAGACAGATGGCTACACCTTC.

DNA of the CDR3: TGTGCCAGCAGCCCCCGACTAGCGGGGCACACCGGGGAGCTGTTTTTT. It yields the protein CASSPRLAGHTGELFF. The chain employs TRBV3-1 (or the pseudogene TRBV3-2) and TRBJ2-2, with 11 positions matching TRBD2. The CDR3 loop spans 16 amino acids. Germline values: CDR1 LGHDT, CDR2 YNNKEL (reference sequence). Losses at the gene ends were 4 bases for V and 3 bases for J; bases not matched to a gene: 4.

CDR3 nucleotide sequence: TGTGCCAGCAGCCAGGGGCGGAATGAGCAGTTCTTC. It specifies CASSQGRNEQFF. The rearrangement links TRBV11-3 to TRBJ2-1; TRBD1 might be the D (6 bases). CDR1 is SGHNT, CDR2 YENEEA, per germline. This CDR3 has 12 amino acids. Deletions cut 5 bases from V and 7 bases from J, with 9 bases between. Full variable domain (remainder filled in from reference TRBV11-3 and TRBJ2-1): EAGVVQSPRYKIIEKKQPVAFWCNPISGHNTLYWYLQNLGQGPELLIRYENEEAVDDSQLPKDRFSAERLKGVDSTLKIQPAELGDSAVYLCASSQGRNEQFFGPGTRLTVL.

In nucleotides, the CDR3 is TGTGCCAGCAGCGTCACGACAGGGAAGGGAAACACCATATATTTT. This codes for CASSVTTGKGNTIYF. The chain is built from TRBV9 and TRBJ1-3; TRBD1 agrees at 7 bases. The CDR3 is made up of 15 amino acids. Losses at the gene ends were 2 bases for V and 4 bases for J; bases not matched to a gene: 6. Germline values: CDR1 SGDLS, CDR2 YYNGEE.

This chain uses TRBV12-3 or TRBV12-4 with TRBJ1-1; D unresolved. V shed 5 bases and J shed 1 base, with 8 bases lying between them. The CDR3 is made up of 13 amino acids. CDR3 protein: CASSRHQNTEAFF. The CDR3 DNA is TGTGCCAGCAGTCGACACCAGAACACTGAAGCTTTCTTT.

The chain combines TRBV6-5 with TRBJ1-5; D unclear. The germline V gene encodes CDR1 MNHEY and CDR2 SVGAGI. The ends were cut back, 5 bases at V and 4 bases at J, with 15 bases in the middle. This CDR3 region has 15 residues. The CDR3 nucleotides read TGTGCCAGCAGTCGCGGAGGAGGGTGGAATCAGCCCCAGCATTTT. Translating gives CASSRGGGWNQPQHF.

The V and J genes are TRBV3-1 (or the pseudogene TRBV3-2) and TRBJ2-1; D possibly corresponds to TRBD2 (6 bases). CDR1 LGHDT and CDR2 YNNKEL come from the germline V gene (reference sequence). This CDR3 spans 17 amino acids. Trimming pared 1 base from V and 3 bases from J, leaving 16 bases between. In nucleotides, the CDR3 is TGTGCCAGCAGCCAAGGGGGGGTTCGGCAATTCTACAATGAGCAGTTCTTC. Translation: CASSQGGVRQFYNEQFF.

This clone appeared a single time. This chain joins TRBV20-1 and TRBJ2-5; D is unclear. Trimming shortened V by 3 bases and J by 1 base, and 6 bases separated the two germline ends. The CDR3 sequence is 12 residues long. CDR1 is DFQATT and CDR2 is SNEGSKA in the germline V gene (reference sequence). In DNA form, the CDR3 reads TGCAGTGCTAGTGGCAGCCAAGAGACCCAGTACTTC. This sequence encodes CSASGSQETQYF.

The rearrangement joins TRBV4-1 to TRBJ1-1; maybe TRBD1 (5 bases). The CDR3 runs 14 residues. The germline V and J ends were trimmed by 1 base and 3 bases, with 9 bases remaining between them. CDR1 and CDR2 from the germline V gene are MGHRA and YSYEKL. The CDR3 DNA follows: TGCGCCAGCAGCCAAGTACAGGCCCACACTGAAGCTTTCTTT. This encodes CASSQVQAHTEAFF.

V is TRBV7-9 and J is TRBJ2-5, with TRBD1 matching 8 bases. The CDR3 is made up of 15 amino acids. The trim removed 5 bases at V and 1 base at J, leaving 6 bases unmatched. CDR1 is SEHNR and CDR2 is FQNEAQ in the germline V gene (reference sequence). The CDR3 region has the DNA TGTGCCAGCAGCCGAACAGGGGGGAGCCAAGAGACCCAGTACTTC. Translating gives CASSRTGGSQETQYF.

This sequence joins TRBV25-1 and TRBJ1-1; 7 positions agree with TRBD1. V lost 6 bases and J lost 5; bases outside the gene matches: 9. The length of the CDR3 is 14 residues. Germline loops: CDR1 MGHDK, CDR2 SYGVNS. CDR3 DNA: TGTGCCAGCAGGCAGACAGGGTTTTGGACTGAAGCTTTCTTT. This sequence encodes CASRQTGFWTEAFF. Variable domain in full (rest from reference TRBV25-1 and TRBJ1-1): EADIYQTPRYLVIGTGKKITLECSQTMGHDKMYWYQQDPGMELHLIHYSYGVNSTEKGDLSSESTVSRIRTEHFPLTLESARPSHTSQYLCASRQTGFWTEAFFGQGTRLTVV.

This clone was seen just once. CDR3 nucleotide sequence: TGTGCCAGCTCACCACCCTCTAGCGGGGCCTACAATGAGCAGTTCTTC. Translating gives CASSPPSSGAYNEQFF. The rearrangement links TRBV18 to TRBJ2-1, with 9 bases identical to TRBD2. Germline V CDR1 and CDR2: KGHSH, LQKENI. The CDR3 runs to 16 residues. Unmatched junction bases numbered 2, after V lost 0 bases and J lost 2 bases.

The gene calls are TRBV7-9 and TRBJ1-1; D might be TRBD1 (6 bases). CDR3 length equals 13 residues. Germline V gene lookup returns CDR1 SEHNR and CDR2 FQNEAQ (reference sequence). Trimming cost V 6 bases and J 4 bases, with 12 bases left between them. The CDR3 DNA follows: TGTGCCAGCAGTGATACAGGGTTCACTGAAGCTTTCTTT. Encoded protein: CASSDTGFTEAFF.

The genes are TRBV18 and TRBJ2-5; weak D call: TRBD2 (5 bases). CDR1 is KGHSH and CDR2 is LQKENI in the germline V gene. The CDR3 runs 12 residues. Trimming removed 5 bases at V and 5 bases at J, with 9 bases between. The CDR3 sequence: CASSNRGETQYF. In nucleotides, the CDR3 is TGTGCCAGCTCAAATCGGGGTGAGACCCAGTACTTC.

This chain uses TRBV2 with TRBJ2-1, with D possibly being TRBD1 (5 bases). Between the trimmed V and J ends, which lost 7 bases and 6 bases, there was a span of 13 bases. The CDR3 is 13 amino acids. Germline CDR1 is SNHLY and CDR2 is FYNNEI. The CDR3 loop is CASTYAQGNEQFF. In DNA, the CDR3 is TGTGCCAGCACCTACGCCCAGGGCAATGAGCAGTTCTTC.

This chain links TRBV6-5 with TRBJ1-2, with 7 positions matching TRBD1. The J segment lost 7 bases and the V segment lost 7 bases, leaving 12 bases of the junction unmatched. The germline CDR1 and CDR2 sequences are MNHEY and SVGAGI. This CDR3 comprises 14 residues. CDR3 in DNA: TGTGCCAGCATCCTCGGGACAGCTCCCTCTGGCTACACCTTC. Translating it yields CASILGTAPSGYTF.

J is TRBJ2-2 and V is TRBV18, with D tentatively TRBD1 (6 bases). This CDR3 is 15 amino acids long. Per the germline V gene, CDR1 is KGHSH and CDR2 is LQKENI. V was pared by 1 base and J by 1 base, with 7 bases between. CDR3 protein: CASSPRTVNTGELFF. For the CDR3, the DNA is TGTGCCAGCTCACCACGGACAGTGAACACCGGGGAGCTGTTTTTT.